This is a list of T cell receptor beta chains from one sample in a study of long-term antiretroviral therapy in people with HIV. Here immunoSEQ multiplex PCR was the method, and the copy in TCRdb shows in-frame clones only, minus some. This sample has about 33,000 clones; approximately 96% occur once, and the top ten carry less than 2.5%. Source: unsorted PBMCs, taken 6.6 years after starting antiretroviral therapy. These receptors were obtained from a man under 40 with HIV. Each CDR3 is given with its conserved first and last residue. A D gene is named only where the DNA matches it firmly. Part of the rows lack a size; the others show once, few, many or a class for expanded clones.

len	d_gene	v_gene	abundance	j_gene	CDR3aa	CDR3nt
14	TRBD2	TRBV6-6	.	TRBJ2-7	CASIRLAGAGEQYF	TGTGCCAGCATCAGACTAGCGGGAGCAGGCGAGCAGTACTTC
14	TRBD1	TRBV9	.	TRBJ1-3	CASSGDRPGNTIYF	TGTGCCAGCAGCGGGGACAGGCCCGGAAACACCATATATTTT
15	TRBD1	TRBV18	.	TRBJ2-7	CASHKGTGKSYEQYF	TGTGCCAGCCACAAGGGGACAGGGAAATCCTACGAGCAGTACTTC
13	.	TRBV7-8	.	TRBJ2-7	CASSGRIAEPALF	TGTGCCAGCAGCGGAAGAATAGCGGAGCCCGCACTATTC
14	.	TRBV6-5	.	TRBJ1-2	CASSYSNSNYGYTF	TGTGCCAGCAGTTACTCGAATTCCAACTATGGCTACACCTTC
15	TRBD2	TRBV18	.	TRBJ2-1	CASSPRLADYNEQFF	TGTGCCAGCTCACCAAGGCTAGCGGACTACAATGAGCAGTTCTTC
14	.	TRBV4-2	.	TRBJ2-5	CASSQEPRGETQYF	TGTGCCAGCAGCCAAGAGCCGAGAGGGGAGACCCAGTACTTC
16	TRBD2	TRBV9	.	TRBJ2-5	CASSVPTSGSPETQYF	TGTGCCAGCAGCGTCCCGACTAGCGGGAGTCCAGAGACCCAGTACTTC
14	.	TRBV7-9	.	TRBJ2-7	CASSLVAETYEQYF	TGTGCCAGCAGCTTAGTGGCCGAGACCTACGAGCAGTACTTC
13	.	TRBV5-4	.	TRBJ1-2	CASSNRDTYGYTF	TGTGCCAGCAGCAACCGGGACACCTATGGCTACACCTTC
15	.	TRBV7-3	.	TRBJ2-2	CASSLGLPNTGELFF	TGTGCCAGCAGCTTAGGACTCCCCAACACCGGGGAGCTGTTTTTT
14	.	TRBV6-5	once	TRBJ1-2	CASRLQNYGYGYTF	TGTGCCAGCAGACTTCAGAATTATGGCTATGGCTACACCTTC
16	TRBD2	TRBV4-3	.	TRBJ2-1	CASSPAPSGRNNEQFF	TGCGCCAGCAGTCCCGCCCCTAGCGGGAGAAACAATGAGCAGTTCTTC
14	.	TRBV5-6	.	TRBJ1-2	CASSLGVGYHGYTF	TGTGCCAGCAGCTTGGGTGTGGGTTACCACGGCTACACCTTC
15	.	TRBV7-9	.	TRBJ2-4	CASSFPGLAKNIQYF	TGTGCCAGCAGCTTCCCCGGACTAGCCAAAAACATTCAGTACTTC
14	.	TRBV6-1	.	TRBJ1-6	CASSELGARSPLHF	TGTGCCAGCAGTGAATTGGGGGCAAGGTCACCCCTCCACTTT
13	.	TRBV7-3	.	TRBJ1-1	CASSLFTNTEAFF	TGTGCCAGCAGCTTATTCACGAACACTGAAGCTTTCTTT
16	TRBD1	TRBV7-9	.	TRBJ2-7	CASSSPGTGRLKEQYF	TGTGCCAGCAGCTCACCCGGGACAGGGAGGTTGAAAGAGCAGTACTTC
17	TRBD1	TRBV10-3	once	TRBJ1-2	CAISDTRGQYANYGYTF	TGTGCCATCAGTGACACGCGGGGACAGTACGCTAACTATGGCTACACCTTC
18	TRBD2	TRBV4-2	.	TRBJ2-3	CASSQGTSTSGLGDTQYF	TGTGCCAGCAGCCAAGGAACCTCGACTAGCGGGTTGGGGGATACGCAGTATTTT
16	.	TRBV19	.	TRBJ1-3	CASSIRSGASGNTIYF	TGTGCCAGTAGTATTCGCTCAGGAGCATCTGGAAACACCATATATTTT
15	TRBD2	TRBV18	.	TRBJ2-7	CASSPTSGSSHEQYF	TGTGCCAGCTCCCCTACTAGCGGGAGTTCCCACGAGCAGTACTTC
14	TRBD1	TRBV6-6	.	TRBJ1-5	CASSYTGDNQPQHF	TGTGCCAGCAGTTACACAGGGGACAATCAGCCCCAGCATTTT
13	.	TRBV28	.	TRBJ2-3	CASKPTSTDTQYF	TGTGCCAGCAAGCCCACCTCGACAGATACGCAGTATTTT
16	TRBD2	TRBV7-8	.	TRBJ2-4	CASRMLGRERGNIQYF	TGTGCCAGCAGAATGCTCGGGCGGGAGAGGGGAAACATTCAGTACTTC
14	.	TRBV6-5	.	TRBJ2-7	CASSYGVGGGEQYF	TGTGCCAGCAGTTACGGCGTGGGGGGCGGCGAGCAGTACTTC
18	TRBD2	TRBV4-2	.	TRBJ2-2	CASTLVLSAGGHTGELFF	TGTGCCAGCACCCTGGTTCTTTCAGCGGGAGGACACACCGGGGAGCTGTTTTTT
11	.	TRBV30	.	TRBJ2-7	CAWSAGNEQYF	TGTGCCTGGAGTGCCGGCAACGAGCAGTACTTC
15	TRBD1	TRBV4-3	.	TRBJ1-6	CASSHRQGGNSPLHF	TGCGCCAGCAGCCATAGACAGGGCGGAAATTCACCCCTCCACTTT
14	TRBD1	TRBV29-1	.	TRBJ2-7	CSVKPGQGPYEQYF	TGCAGCGTAAAGCCGGGACAGGGCCCCTACGAGCAGTACTTC
16	.	TRBV19	.	TRBJ1-5	CASSFGEFSQSQPQHF	TGTGCCAGTAGTTTCGGGGAATTTTCACAATCACAGCCCCAGCATTTT
15	TRBD1	TRBV6-6	.	TRBJ2-7	CASRGSGQGSYEQYF	TGTGCCAGCAGAGGATCGGGACAGGGCTCCTACGAGCAGTACTTC
14	.	TRBV7-3	.	TRBJ1-1	CASSTHRGNTEAFF	TGTGCCAGCAGCACCCACCGGGGAAACACTGAAGCTTTCTTT
16	TRBD1	TRBV6-6	.	TRBJ1-2	CASNLDRGRGPGGYTF	TGTGCCAGCAACCTAGACAGGGGGAGGGGGCCTGGCGGCTACACCTTC
17	.	TRBV4-2	.	TRBJ2-5	CASSHGTLGQLEETQYF	TGTGCCAGCAGCCACGGCACTCTAGGACAGCTAGAAGAGACCCAGTACTTC
13	TRBD1	TRBV5-1	.	TRBJ2-7	CASSVWTGPEQYF	TGCGCCAGCAGCGTGTGGACAGGGCCCGAGCAGTACTTC
14	TRBD1	TRBV4-1	.	TRBJ2-3	CASSQYRGEDTQYF	TGCGCCAGCAGCCAATACAGGGGGGAAGATACGCAGTATTTT
14	.	TRBV30	.	TRBJ2-7	CACAGLMSSYEQYF	TGTGCCTGCGCGGGACTCATGAGCTCCTACGAGCAGTACTTC
12	.	TRBV11-2	.	TRBJ2-5	CASSPPGETQYF	TGTGCCAGCAGCCCACCCGGGGAGACCCAGTACTTC
16	TRBD1	TRBV27	.	TRBJ2-7	CASGYPKGRGRVEQYF	TGTGCCAGCGGCTATCCAAAGGGCAGGGGGCGAGTGGAGCAGTACTTC